A selection of T cell receptor beta chains follows, all from one sample in a study of type 1 and type 2 diabetes patients. Each CDR3 protein gets one entry after TCRdb re-called the multiplex PCR reads with MiXCR. The sample carries 250,000 to 300,000 distinct CDR3 sequences, over 45% recorded once. The specimen was peripheral blood mononuclear cells (PBMCs). These TCRs come from a man between 18 and 29 years old with type 2 diabetes. CDR3s include the opening cysteine and the closing phenylalanine or tryptophan. A D gene is named only where the DNA matches it firmly. Rows may omit the clone size; those that give it use once, few, many or a size class.

size,V,D,J,DNA,CDR3
once,TRBV6-1,TRBD1,TRBJ2-5,TGTGCCAGCAGGTCCGGGACAGGGTCATATTGGGAGACCCAGTACTTC,CASRSGTGSYWETQYF
-,TRBV7-3,-,TRBJ2-7,TGTGCCAGCAGCTTATCCTCGGTGGGGGAGCAGTACTTC,CASSLSSVGEQYF
many,TRBV2,TRBD2,TRBJ2-1,TGTGCCAGCAGTGAGCGAGCGGGAGATGAGCAGTTCTTC,CASSERAGDEQFF
-,TRBV5-1,TRBD2,TRBJ2-1,TGCGCCAGCAGCTTGCTGGGGGGGAGCTCCTACAATGAGCAGTTCTTC,CASSLLGGSSYNEQFF
many,TRBV19,-,TRBJ2-5,TGTGCCAGTAGTGGTAGCTTCTTAGGAGAGACCCAGTACTTC,CASSGSFLGETQYF
-,TRBV6-2/TRBV6-3,TRBD1,TRBJ2-6,TGTGCCAGCGAAACAGGGGGCGCTACTCTTGGGGCCAACGTCCTGACTTTC,CASETGGATLGANVLTF
-,TRBV4-1,-,TRBJ2-5,TGCGCCAGCAGCCAAGATCGGGCGGAGCAAGAGACCCAGTACTTC,CASSQDRAEQETQYF
-,TRBV7-3,-,TRBJ2-5,TGTGCCAGCAGCTTAGGCTCGATTGGACAGAAAGAGACCCAGTACTTC,CASSLGSIGQKETQYF
-,TRBV20-1,-,TRBJ1-5,TGCAGTGCTAGTGTCCCTTTCCCTGAACAGCCCCAGCATTTT,CSASVPFPEQPQHF
-,TRBV15,-,TRBJ1-3,TGTGCCACCAGCAGCCCCTTGAGGGGGGGATTCTCTGGAAACACCATATATTTT,CATSSPLRGGFSGNTIYF
-,TRBV6-5,-,TRBJ1-1,TGTGCCAGCAGTTACTCGACGGGAGACAACACTGAAGCTTTCTTT,CASSYSTGDNTEAFF
-,TRBV19,-,TRBJ1-4,TGTGCCAGTAGTTTACCTCGAAGGACTGAAAAACTGTTTTTT,CASSLPRRTEKLFF
-,TRBV2,TRBD1,TRBJ1-5,TGTGCCACCAAGGGCCCAGGGGGCTACAGCAATCAGCCCCAGCATTTT,CATKGPGGYSNQPQHF
-,TRBV14,-,TRBJ1-5,TGTGCCAGCAGCCCGCTGCCGGGCAGGGAGGATCAGCCCCAGCATTTT,CASSPLPGREDQPQHF
few,TRBV14,-,TRBJ2-7,TGTGCCAGCAGCCAGCAAGTCGAGCAGTACTTC,CASSQQVEQYF
-,TRBV4-3,TRBD2,TRBJ2-5,TGCGCCAGCAGCCAATTGGTAGCGGGGGGTTCGGAGACCCAGTACTTC,CASSQLVAGGSETQYF
-,TRBV27,-,TRBJ1-2,TGTGCCAGCAGTTTAAATAGCTGGGACAAGACTAACTATGGCTACACCTTC,CASSLNSWDKTNYGYTF
-,TRBV19,TRBD1,TRBJ2-7,TGTGCCAGTAGTTCACCCGGGACAGGGAGGGACGAGCAGTACTTC,CASSSPGTGRDEQYF
-,TRBV19,-,TRBJ2-7,TGTGCCAGTAGTAACCCTCCCTCCTACGAGCAGTACTTC,CASSNPPSYEQYF
few,TRBV19,-,TRBJ2-7,TGTGCCAGTAGTACCGGGACAAATTACCTCCCTCGCGAGCAGTACTTC,CASSTGTNYLPREQYF
-,TRBV7-2,-,TRBJ1-1,TGTGCCATCAGCCAGGCGGGCCGAGGGGAAGCTTTCTTT,CAISQAGRGEAFF
-,TRBV7-9,TRBD1,TRBJ1-1,TGTGCCAGCAGTTCCACGGACAGGGGAAATGAAGCTTTCTTT,CASSSTDRGNEAFF
few,TRBV10-3,-,TRBJ2-1,TGTGCCACTCACGTGGGGGCCGACTCCTACAATGAGCAGTTCTTC,CATHVGADSYNEQFF
-,TRBV7-7,-,TRBJ1-4,TGTGCTAGCAGTCTCGGGGAGGGTCGAGATCTGTTTTTT,CASSLGEGRDLFF
-,TRBV3-1,-,TRBJ2-6,TGTGCCAGCAGCTGCGGCACAGGCAGCTCTGGGGCCAACGTCCTGACTTTC,CASSCGTGSSGANVLTF